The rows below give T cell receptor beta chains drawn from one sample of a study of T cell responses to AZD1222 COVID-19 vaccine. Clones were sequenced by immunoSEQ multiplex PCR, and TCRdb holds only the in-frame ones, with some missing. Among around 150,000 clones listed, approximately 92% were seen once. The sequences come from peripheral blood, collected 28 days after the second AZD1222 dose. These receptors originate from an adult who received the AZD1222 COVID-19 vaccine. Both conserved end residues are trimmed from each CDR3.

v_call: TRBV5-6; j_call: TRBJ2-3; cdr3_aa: ASSVTLAGGTDTQY
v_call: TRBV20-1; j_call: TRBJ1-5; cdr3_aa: SASPQQTGNQPQH
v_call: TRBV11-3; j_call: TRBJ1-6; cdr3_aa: ASSSAASSSYNSPLH
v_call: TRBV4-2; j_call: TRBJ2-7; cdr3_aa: ASSQAREAYEQY
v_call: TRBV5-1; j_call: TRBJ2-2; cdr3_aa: ASSENSITGELF
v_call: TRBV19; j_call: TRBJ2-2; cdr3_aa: ASMVQLARTGELF
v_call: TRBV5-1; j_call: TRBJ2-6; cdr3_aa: ASSLSARAGANVLT
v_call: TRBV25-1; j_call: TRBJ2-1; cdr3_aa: ASSAPGTRLSKQF
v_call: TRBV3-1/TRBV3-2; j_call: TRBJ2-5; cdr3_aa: ASSQGQGDGETQY
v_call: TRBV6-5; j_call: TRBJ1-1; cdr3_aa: ASRGDGGTEAF